This T cell receptor (beta chain) derives from a study of graft-versus-host responses after intestinal transplantation. General study findings and limits: Recipient marrow harbored GvH clones, some of which surfaced first in ileum or blood.

With respect to this clone: Its antigen remains unidentified.

Only in-frame clones appear in the TCRdb table, and some are missing; sequencing was by immunoSEQ multiplex PCR. The sample holds about 6,400 clones, around 82% seen once. Lymphocytes (intraepithelial and lamina propria) were released by processing the graft tissue. The sequences come from ileum tissue, collected approximately 310 days after intestinal transplant. The origin of this receptor is a human patient who received an intestinal transplant, so some T cells may come from the graft donor.

This chain's CDR3 is CASSQAGGPLRTDTQYF. The CDR3 nucleotides read TGCGCCAGCAGCCAAGCGGGGGGGCCATTACGCACAGATACGCAGTATTTT. The chain links TRBV4-1 to TRBJ2-3, with 8 bases lining up with TRBD2. The CDR3 loop spans 17 amino acids. CDR1 and CDR2 (germline): MGHRA, YSYEKL. Losses at the gene ends were 1 base for V and 1 base for J; bases not matched to a gene: 7.